This TCR beta chain emerged from a study of blood T cell repertoires in COVID-19. V was clipped by 6 bases and J by 5 bases, with 8 bases between them. From germline, CDR1 is LNHDA and CDR2 SQIVND (reference sequence). The CDR3 is 12 amino acids. In the original workflow: From reference gene primer amplification, estimates of nucleated cell counts were derived. The table came from immunoSEQ multiplex PCR; TCRdb's copy has only in-frame clones and leaves some out. D and trimming come from the DNA, and the V and J calls and clone size come from that table. The sample lists about 190,000 clones; around 82% were seen once.

This rearrangement joins TRBV19 to TRBJ2-1; D is unresolved. The origin of this receptor is a woman aged 45-65 years with acute COVID-19. Sequenced: PBMCs or T cells enriched from blood (not recorded which). The CDR3 DNA reads as TGTGCCAGTAGGGGCTATAACAATGAGCAGTTCTTC. It encodes CASRGYNNEQFF. The full variable domain, rest sourced from reference TRBV19 and TRBJ2-1, is DGGITQSPKYLFRKEGQNVTLSCEQNLNHDAMYWYRQDPGQGLRLIYYSQIVNDFQKGDIAEGYSVSREKKESFPLTVTSAQKNPTAFYLCASRGYNNEQFFGPGTRLTVL.